What follows is one T cell receptor beta chain and its context. These data are taken from a study of blood T cell repertoires in COVID-19. Study summary: Spain, Italy and the United States supplied samples that represented acute and convalescent COVID-19.

The V segment lost 5 bases and the J segment 6 bases; nucleotides outside the gene matches: 8. This CDR3 has 17 residues. Germline-derived CDR1 and CDR2 are LNHDA and SQIVND (reference sequence). Authors' data handling: Cell counts per sample came from amplifying reference gene primers. Assay used: immunoSEQ multiplex PCR; TCRdb lists only in-frame clones, some missing. Clone size and the V and J calls come from that table; the DNA yielded D and trimming. Of 40,000 to 45,000 clones detected, approximately 92% appear once; the ten largest clones hold around 12%. Material for sequencing was peripheral blood. This chain links TRBV19 with TRBJ2-1; 15 bases map to TRBD2. The sequence came from a human donor in a cohort sampled during active COVID-19. CDR3 bases: TGTGCCAGTAGTCCCCGCGGACTAGCGGGAGGGGGCAATGAGCAGTTCTTC. This encodes CASSPRGLAGGGNEQFF.